These T cell receptor beta chains were read from a single sample in a study of T cell responses to AZD1222 COVID-19 vaccine. The assay was immunoSEQ multiplex PCR, and TCRdb's table has in-frame clones only and misses some. The sample has 85,000 to 90,000 clones, 90% to 95% seen once; the top ten hold 5.2%. This material consisted of peripheral blood, taken on day 0 of MenACWY control vaccination. The receptors were sampled from an adult in good health. CDR3s include the opening cysteine and the closing phenylalanine or tryptophan.

V | length | CDR3
TRBV19 | 14 | CASSNRESNQPQHF
TRBV6-1 | 14 | CASSELQLNSPLHF
TRBV18 | 12 | CASSPDNQPQHF
TRBV10-1 | 14 | CASSDIGTTYEQYF
TRBV28 | 17 | CASRGQGRPTGNTEAFF
TRBV2 | 14 | CASSLGLRNEKLFF
TRBV20-1 | 11 | CSASGPNEQFF
TRBV7-9 | 12 | CASSEDRTLMFF
TRBV27 | 17 | CASSRQGANAYNSPLHF
TRBV28 | 15 | CASSPITGGHQPQHF